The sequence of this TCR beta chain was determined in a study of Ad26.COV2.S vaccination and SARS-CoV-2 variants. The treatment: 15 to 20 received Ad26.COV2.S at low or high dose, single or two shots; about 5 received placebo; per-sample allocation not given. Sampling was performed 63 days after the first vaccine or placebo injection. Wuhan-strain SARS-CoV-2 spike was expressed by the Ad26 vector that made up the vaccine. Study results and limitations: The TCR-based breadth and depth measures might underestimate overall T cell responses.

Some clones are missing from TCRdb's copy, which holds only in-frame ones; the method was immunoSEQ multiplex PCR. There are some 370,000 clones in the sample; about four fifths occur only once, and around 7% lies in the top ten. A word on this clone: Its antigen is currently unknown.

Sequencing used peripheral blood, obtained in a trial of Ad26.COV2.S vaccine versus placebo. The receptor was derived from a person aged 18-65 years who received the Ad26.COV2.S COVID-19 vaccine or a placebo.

CDR3 amino acids: CSGGGYTEAFF. DNA of the CDR3: TGCAGCGGCGGGGGCTACACTGAAGCTTTCTTT. The chain links TRBV29-1 to TRBJ1-1, with TRBD1 as a possible D gene (6 bases). The CDR3 is made up of 11 amino acids. From germline, CDR1 is SQVTM and CDR2 ANQGSEA. The V end lost 7 bases, the J end lost 3 bases, and 9 bases lay between the germline ends.